This entry lists 11 T cell receptor beta chains sequenced from one sample in a study of blood T cell repertoires in COVID-19. Sequenced by immunoSEQ multiplex PCR; TCRdb stores in-frame clones only, minus some. The repertoire has 85,000 to 100,000 clones, roughly 78% of them found once; the top ten carry around 18%. The sample was peripheral blood. Source of these receptors: an elderly woman with active or convalescent COVID-19.

This clone was found a few times. The rearrangement links TRBV6-2 or TRBV6-3 to TRBJ2-1; 8 nucleotides match TRBD2. J lost 9 bases, V lost 2 bases, and 12 bases had no gene match. The CDR3 runs 16 residues. Germline CDR1 and CDR2: MNHEY and SVGEGT. CDR3 residues: CASSYPTSVREAEQFF. CDR3 in DNA: TGTGCCAGCAGTTACCCTACCTCAGTGCGGGAGGCTGAGCAGTTCTTC.

The genes are TRBV5-8 and TRBJ2-7, with D perhaps TRBD2 (5 bases). The CDR3 runs to 15 residues. V lost 0 bases and J 3 bases, leaving 13 bases between the germline ends. Germline loops: CDR1 SGHTS, CDR2 YDEGEE. The DNA of the CDR3 is TGTGCCAGCAGCTTGGCCCAGGACTCTCTCTACGAGCAGTACTTC. It yields the protein CASSLAQDSLYEQYF.

This chain links TRBV19 with TRBJ1-2; TRBD1 is a possible D gene (5 bases). Germline V gene sequence: CDR1 LNHDA, CDR2 SQIVND (reference sequence). The CDR3 contains 15 residues. V lost 0 bases to trimming and J lost 4 bases, with 12 bases between them. CDR3 nucleotide sequence: TGTGCCAGTAGTATAGATCGGACAAGGCCCTATGGCTACACCTTC. This gives the protein CASSIDRTRPYGYTF. Supplemented by reference TRBV19 and TRBJ1-2, the full variable domain reads DGGITQSPKYLFRKEGQNVTLSCEQNLNHDAMYWYRQDPGQGLRLIYYSQIVNDFQKGDIAEGYSVSREKKESFPLTVTSAQKNPTAFYLCASSIDRTRPYGYTFGSGTRLTVV.

CDR3 DNA sequence: TGTGCCAGTAATGCAGGCAACACTGAAGCTTTCTTT. Its translation is CASNAGNTEAFF. The chain recombines TRBV19 with TRBJ1-1, with D unclear. The CDR3 extends over 12 amino acids. With 7 bases removed from V and 2 bases from J, the gap between germline ends came to 8 bases. The V gene's germline CDR1 is LNHDA and CDR2 SQIVND (reference sequence). The variable domain in full, completed from reference TRBV19 and TRBJ1-1, reads DGGITQSPKYLFRKEGQNVTLSCEQNLNHDAMYWYRQDPGQGLRLIYYSQIVNDFQKGDIAEGYSVSREKKESFPLTVTSAQKNPTAFYLCASNAGNTEAFFGQGTRLTVV.

The chain couples TRBV29-1 to TRBJ1-2, with 10 bases identical to TRBD1. The germline V gene has CDR1 SQVTM and CDR2 ANQGSEA. This CDR3 has 15 amino acids. V shed 5 bases and J 0 bases; nucleotides not matched to a gene: 6. CDR3 sequence (DNA): TGCAGCGTTTTGGGACAGGGGAATGCTAACTATGGCTACACCTTC. Amino acids: CSVLGQGNANYGYTF.

This clone has just one count. The chain carries TRBV2 and TRBJ1-1; TRBD1 might be the D (5 bases). Trimming pared 5 bases from V and 4 bases from J, leaving 17 bases between. The CDR3 sequence is 15 residues long. Looked up from germline, CDR1 is SNHLY and CDR2 is FYNNEI. The CDR3 here is CASSFYETAATEAFF. CDR3 nucleotides: TGTGCCAGCAGTTTTTACGAGACAGCCGCCACTGAAGCTTTCTTT.

CDR3 region: CASSPLEVASDTQYF. CDR3 coding DNA: TGCGCCAGCAGTCCACTTGAGGTCGCATCGGATACGCAGTATTTT. This chain joins TRBV23-1 and TRBJ2-3; D is undetermined. TRBV23-1 is designated an ORF whose function remains uncertain. The CDR3 is 15 residues long. The V end lost 4 bases, the J end lost 6 bases, and 17 bases lay between the germline ends.

The V call is TRBV10-2, the J call TRBJ2-5, with 11 bases identical to TRBD2. The CDR3 sequence is 15 residues long. CDR1 is WSHSY, CDR2 SAAADI, per germline. V was clipped by 4 bases and J by 4 bases; unmatched bases: 5. The CDR3 DNA reads as TGCGCCAGCAGTGTACTAGCGGGAGTGGTAGAGACCCAGTACTTC. Translating gives CASSVLAGVVETQYF.

Here the CDR3 reads CASRLLTGGGNEQYF. In DNA form, the CDR3 reads TGTGCAAGTCGCTTACTGACAGGGGGCGGCAACGAGCAGTACTTC. The rearrangement joins TRBV12-2 to TRBJ2-7; the table gives TRBD1 as D, unverified against the DNA. TRBV12-2 is listed as a pseudogene. The length of the CDR3 is 15 residues.

Regarding this clone: The junction and the germline gene differ at one end; a read error may be behind it. The rearrangement links TRBV5-1 to TRBJ1-1; 8 nucleotides agree with TRBD1. This CDR3 is 15 amino acids long. Germline lookup yields CDR1 SGHRS and CDR2 YFSETQ. CDR3 in amino acids: CASSFPSGGAGTAFF. The CDR3 nucleotides are TGTGCCAGCAGCTTCCCCTCAGGGGGCGCGGGGACAGCTTTCTTT. Complete variable domain (other parts from reference TRBV5-1 and TRBJ1-1): KAGVTQTPRYLIKTRGQQVTLSCSPISGHRSVSWYQQTPGQGLQFLFEYFSETQRNKGNFPGRFSGRQFSNSRSEMNVSTLELGDSALYLCASSFPSGGAGTAFFGQGTRLTVV.

V and J are TRBV10-3 and TRBJ2-1; D might be TRBD2 (5 bases). V lost 6 bases and J 5 bases, leaving 11 bases between the germline ends. This CDR3 is built from 13 residues. CDR1 is ENHRY and CDR2 is SYGVKD in the germline V gene. CDR3 residues: CAIRDSADNEQFF. The CDR3 DNA reads as TGTGCCATCAGGGACTCGGCCGACAATGAGCAGTTCTTC.